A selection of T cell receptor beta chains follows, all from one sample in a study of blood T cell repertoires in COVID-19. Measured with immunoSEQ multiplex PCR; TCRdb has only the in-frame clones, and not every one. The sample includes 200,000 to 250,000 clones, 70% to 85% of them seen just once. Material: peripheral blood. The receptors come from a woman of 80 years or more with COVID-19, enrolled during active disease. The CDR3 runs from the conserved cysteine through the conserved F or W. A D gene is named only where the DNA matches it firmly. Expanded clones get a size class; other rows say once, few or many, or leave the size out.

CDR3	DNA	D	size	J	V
CASSLWPSDGYTF	TGTGCCAGCAGCTTGTGGCCCAGCGATGGCTACACCTTC	.	.	TRBJ1-2	TRBV5-4
CASSLGRGRSSTEAFF	TGTGCCAGCAGTTTGGGCAGGGGGCGGTCGAGCACTGAAGCTTTCTTT	TRBD1	.	TRBJ1-1	TRBV27
CASGLGGQYEQFF	TGTGCTAGTGGTTTGGGGGGCCAATATGAGCAGTTCTTC	.	.	TRBJ2-1	TRBV12-5
CASSQPGHGSPLHF	TGTGCCAGCAGCCAACCGGGACATGGTTCACCCCTCCACTTT	.	.	TRBJ1-6	TRBV3-1/TRBV3-2
CASSLQVGTGEAFF	TGTGCCAGCTCCCTTCAGGTCGGAACCGGTGAAGCTTTCTTT	.	.	TRBJ1-1	TRBV6-1
CASGPGRVLSYEQYF	TGTGCTAGTGGCCCTGGCCGGGTCCTCTCCTACGAGCAGTACTTC	.	.	TRBJ2-7	TRBV12-5
CASSRPSAYNEQFF	TGTGCCAGCAGCCGCCCTAGCGCCTACAATGAGCAGTTCTTC	.	.	TRBJ2-1	TRBV3-1/TRBV3-2
CASSEAMASRGYTF	TGTGCCAGCAGTGAGGCCATGGCCTCGCGGGGCTACACCTTC	.	.	TRBJ1-2	TRBV2
CASSQGGLGSPYNSPLHF	TGCGCCAGCAGCCAAGGGGGACTGGGATCCCCCTATAATTCACCCCTCCACTTT	.	.	TRBJ1-6	TRBV4-1
CASSLGGSSYNEQFF	TGTGCCAGCAGCTTGGGCGGGAGCTCCTACAATGAGCAGTTCTTC	TRBD2	.	TRBJ2-1	TRBV5-4
CASSVLGWVRETQYF	TGTGCCAGCAGCGTACTCGGGTGGGTACGGGAGACCCAGTACTTC	.	few	TRBJ2-5	TRBV9
CASSQGAPPGEKLFF	TGTGCCAGCTCACAGGGGGCCCCCCCTGGGGAAAAACTGTTTTTT	TRBD1	.	TRBJ1-4	TRBV6-5
CASSPMAGAQYF	TGTGCCAGCAGCCCCATGGCTGGTGCGCAGTATTTT	.	.	TRBJ2-3	TRBV2
CASSYRAGQGGNEQFF	TGTGCCAGCAGCTATCGGGCGGGACAGGGGGGGAATGAGCAGTTCTTC	TRBD1	.	TRBJ2-1	TRBV11-3
CASSATTSGGGTGELFF	TGCGCCAGCAGCGCGACTACTAGCGGGGGCGGCACCGGGGAGCTGTTTTTT	TRBD2	.	TRBJ2-2	TRBV5-1
CASSDVARGETQYF	TGTGCCAGCAGTGATGTAGCGAGGGGGGAGACCCAGTACTTC	.	.	TRBJ2-5	TRBV2
CAWSVGPGRGFNEQFF	TGTGCCTGGAGTGTTGGGCCGGGCAGGGGGTTCAATGAGCAGTTCTTC	TRBD1	.	TRBJ2-1	TRBV30
CASSIDYTGTRGGYTF	TGTGCCAGTAGTATAGATTACACGGGAACACGAGGTGGCTACACCTTC	.	few	TRBJ1-2	TRBV19
CASSLAGGPVGEQFF	TGTGCCAGCAGCCTAGCGGGAGGGCCGGTCGGTGAGCAGTTCTTC	TRBD2	.	TRBJ2-1	TRBV6-5
CASSESIQETQYF	TGTGCCAGCTCGGAGTCGATCCAAGAGACCCAGTACTTC	.	.	TRBJ2-5	TRBV18
CASSSSAGPGGEQFF	TGCGCCAGCTCCAGCTCGGCGGGGCCAGGGGGGGAGCAGTTCTTC	.	once	TRBJ2-1	TRBV5-1
CASREAGGRAIAGYTF	TGTGCCAGCAGGGAGGCCGGGGGGAGGGCAATAGCTGGCTACACCTTC	.	.	TRBJ1-2	TRBV6-6
CASSPTDISVGTQYF	TGCGCCAGCAGCCCCACCGACATATCCGTGGGGACCCAGTACTTC	.	.	TRBJ2-5	TRBV5-1
CASSLKGRVDYGYTF	TGTGCCAGCAGCTTGAAAGGCAGGGTTGACTATGGCTACACCTTC	.	.	TRBJ1-2	TRBV5-4
CASSQGAGAPATEAFF	TGTGCCAGCAGCCAAGGCGCGGGGGCGCCGGCCACTGAAGCTTTCTTT	.	.	TRBJ1-1	TRBV3-1/TRBV3-2
CASREDGETQYF	TGTGCCAGCAGGGAGGACGGGGAGACCCAGTACTTC	.	once	TRBJ2-5	TRBV5-4
CASSLTGGEQFF	TGTGCCAGCAGCTTAACAGGGGGTGAGCAGTTCTTC	.	.	TRBJ2-1	TRBV7-3
CASSSGQGGYGYTF	TGTGCCAGCAGCTCTGGACAGGGAGGGTATGGCTACACCTTC	TRBD1	.	TRBJ1-2	TRBV7-2
CASSLGLAAQETQYF	TGTGCCAGCAGCTTAGGACTAGCGGCCCAAGAGACCCAGTACTTC	TRBD2	.	TRBJ2-5	TRBV7-9
CASSGEGGRRTSGYTF	TGTGCCAGCAGCGGCGAGGGGGGGCGCCGAACGAGTGGCTACACCTTC	.	.	TRBJ1-2	TRBV6-4
CASSYIEFAEAFF	TGTGCCAGCAGTTACATTGAGTTCGCTGAAGCTTTCTTT	.	.	TRBJ1-1	TRBV6-5
CANSPSSGSTPVTDTQYF	TGTGCCAACTCACCATCTAGCGGGAGCACCCCTGTCACAGATACGCAGTATTTT	TRBD2	.	TRBJ2-3	TRBV18
CASSERRQELFF	TGTGCCAGCAGTGAGAGGAGGCAAGAACTGTTTTTT	.	.	TRBJ1-4	TRBV2
CASTEGIVSGELFF	TGTGCCAGCACCGAGGGAATTGTCTCCGGGGAGCTGTTTTTT	.	.	TRBJ2-2	TRBV11-3
CASSSYRVYNSPLHF	TGTGCCAGCAGCTCGTACCGGGTTTATAATTCACCCCTCCACTTT	.	.	TRBJ1-6	TRBV5-6
CATERGARTGELFF	TGTGCCACCGAACGGGGGGCGCGCACCGGGGAGCTGTTTTTT	.	.	TRBJ2-2	TRBV5-4
CASSYSGVNQPQHF	TGTGCCAGCAGTTACAGCGGGGTGAATCAGCCCCAGCATTTT	.	.	TRBJ1-5	TRBV6-5
CASSLETGANYGYTF	TGCGCCAGCAGCTTGGAAACCGGAGCTAACTATGGCTACACCTTC	.	.	TRBJ1-2	TRBV5-1
CASSLTGSGNTIYF	TGTGCCAGCAGCTTGACAGGATCTGGAAACACCATATATTTT	.	.	TRBJ1-3	TRBV13
CASSPLDSTNQPQHF	TGCGCCAGCAGCCCATTGGACAGCACAAATCAGCCCCAGCATTTT	.	once	TRBJ1-5	TRBV5-1
CASSAHIQGVANYGYTF	TGCGCCAGCAGCGCCCACATCCAGGGGGTCGCTAACTATGGCTACACCTTC	TRBD1	.	TRBJ1-2	TRBV5-1
CASSPLDRVYSNQPQHF	TGTGCCAGCAGTCCCCTAGACAGGGTGTATAGCAATCAGCCCCAGCATTTT	TRBD1	.	TRBJ1-5	TRBV6-6
CASSRGTGVFGNYGYTF	TGTGCCAGCAGCCGAGGGACAGGGGTCTTCGGTAACTATGGCTACACCTTC	TRBD1	.	TRBJ1-2	TRBV3-1/TRBV3-2
CASSRLEGQPQHF	TGTGCCAGCAGCCGACTCGAGGGTCAGCCCCAGCATTTT	.	.	TRBJ1-5	TRBV3-1/TRBV3-2
CASSYSSQGGTQYF	TGTGCCAGCAGTTACTCGAGTCAGGGTGGGACCCAGTACTTC	.	.	TRBJ2-5	TRBV6-6
CASSLGGQGNHEQYF	TGTGCCAGCAGCTTGGGGGGGCAGGGTAACCACGAGCAGTACTTC	.	.	TRBJ2-7	TRBV5-4
CASSHGDRGRIDTQYF	TGCGCCAGCAGCCACGGCGACAGGGGGCGCATAGATACGCAGTATTTT	TRBD1	.	TRBJ2-3	TRBV4-1
CASSQELRQGTEAFF	TGTGCCAGCAGCCAAGAGTTGAGACAGGGGACTGAAGCTTTCTTT	TRBD1	.	TRBJ1-1	TRBV3-1/TRBV3-2
CASSQVGTGSEQYF	TGCGCCAGCAGCCAAGTTGGGACAGGGTCCGAGCAGTACTTC	TRBD1	.	TRBJ2-7	TRBV4-1
CASSWQTGQETQYF	TGCGCCAGCAGCTGGCAGACAGGCCAAGAGACCCAGTACTTC	.	.	TRBJ2-5	TRBV5-1
CASSPPSGGGNEQFF	TGTGCCAGCAGCCCCCCTAGCGGGGGGGGAAATGAGCAGTTCTTC	TRBD2	.	TRBJ2-1	TRBV7-6
CASSTGRGGGEKLFF	TGCGCCAGCAGCACCGGACGAGGAGGAGGAGAAAAACTGTTTTTT	.	.	TRBJ1-4	TRBV5-1
CAVPGTGDTEAFF	TGTGCCGTTCCCGGGACAGGGGACACTGAAGCTTTCTTT	TRBD1	.	TRBJ1-1	TRBV10-3
CASSSDRLYGYTF	TGTGCCAGCAGCTCGGACAGGCTGTATGGCTACACCTTC	TRBD1	.	TRBJ1-2	TRBV13
CASRLLAGVQETQYF	TGTGCCAGCCGGTTACTAGCGGGCGTACAAGAGACCCAGTACTTC	TRBD2	.	TRBJ2-5	TRBV6-5
CASSYSIGRNYEQYF	TGTGCCAGCAGTTACTCGATTGGGAGAAACTACGAGCAGTACTTC	.	.	TRBJ2-7	TRBV6-5
CARSGLPDEQFF	TGTGCCAGATCGGGACTCCCCGATGAGCAGTTCTTC	.	.	TRBJ2-1	TRBV19
CASSWGQGPYEQYF	TGTGCCAGCAGCTGGGGACAGGGACCCTACGAGCAGTACTTC	TRBD1	.	TRBJ2-7	TRBV7-9
CASSLEGVDYEQYF	TGTGCCAGCAGCCTTGAAGGAGTTGACTACGAGCAGTACTTC	.	.	TRBJ2-7	TRBV3-1/TRBV3-2